This T cell receptor (beta chain) was identified in a study of neoadjuvant anti-PD-1 for oral cavity cancer. This CDR3 comprises 12 residues. The V gene's germline CDR1 is ENHRY and CDR2 SYGVKD. As for this clone: An end of the junction does not agree with germline; a read error may underlie this.

Produced via immunoSEQ multiplex PCR; TCRdb's table is partial and in-frame only. This sample has 15,000 to 20,000 clones, with around 71% found just once. The input for sequencing was PBMCs, taken before nivolumab (anti-PD-1) treatment. The V and J genes are TRBV10-3 and TRBJ2-1, with D perhaps assigned TRBD1 or TRBD2 (6 bases each). The receptor's source is a person aged 40 to 85 with oral cavity squamous cell carcinoma. The CDR3 DNA is TGTGCCATCAGTGAGGGGGGGCGTGCACCTCTCTTC. Residues: CAISEGGRAPLF.